The 19 T cell receptor beta chains below come from one sample, sequenced in a study of T cell repertoires in aging, cancer and after chemotherapy. TRB rearrangements spanning V, D and J were amplified using mixed TRB-A/B primers. Each CDR3 protein is one row after TCRdb ran MiXCR on the multiplex PCR reads. The profile shows about 14,000 distinct CDR3 sequences, roughly 25% of them singletons. Amplification of TCR beta used genomic DNA extracted from peripheral blood. Sequenced input: blood. These receptors originate from a human donor in good health.

This clonotype was counted only a few times. The chain couples TRBV7-2 to TRBJ2-3; TRBD2 is a possible D gene (5 bases). CDR1 and CDR2 from the germline V gene are SGHTA and FQGNSA. The CDR3 extends over 16 amino acids. V shed 2 bases and J shed 2 bases, with 14 bases lying between them. The CDR3 region is CASSLRSGGPTDTQYF. CDR3 in DNA: TGTGCCAGCAGCTTACGGAGCGGTGGACCCACAGATACGCAGTATTTT.

The chain carries TRBV4-1 and TRBJ1-6; a possible D gene is TRBD1 (6 bases). V was cut by 0 bases and J by 10 bases, with 16 bases left in between. This CDR3 has 16 amino acids. Germline-derived CDR1 and CDR2 are MGHRA and YSYEKL. The DNA for the CDR3 is TGCGCCAGCAGCCAAGAAAACAGGGTGCGTGAGTCACCCCTCCACTTT. Translation: CASSQENRVRESPLHF.

The V call is TRBV7-2, the J call TRBJ2-7, with 7 bases lining up with TRBD1. Germline V gene data show CDR1 as SGHTA and CDR2 as FQGNSA. J was trimmed by 3 bases and V by 2 bases; bases with no gene match: 4. This CDR3 spans 14 amino acids. The CDR3 loop reads CASSLYTGVYEQYF. For the CDR3, the DNA is TGTGCCAGCAGCTTATACACAGGGGTCTACGAGCAGTACTTC.

This clonotype occurred many times. V is TRBV19 and J is TRBJ1-6; tentative D call: TRBD1 (5 bases). From germline, CDR1 is LNHDA and CDR2 SQIVND (reference sequence). The CDR3 sequence is 15 residues long. The V gene lost 4 bases and the J gene lost 7 bases, with 14 bases spanning the gap. The CDR3 reads CASSTSGGGNSPLHF. The CDR3 region has the DNA TGTGCCAGTAGTACCTCGGGGGGTGGAAATTCACCCCTCCACTTT.

The genes are TRBV7-3 and TRBJ1-5; no clear D gene. Trimming pared 5 bases from V and 6 bases from J, leaving 11 bases between. Germline V gene lookup returns CDR1 SGHTA and CDR2 FQGTGA. The CDR3 has 13 amino acids. The DNA of the CDR3 is TGTGCCAGCAGCCAAGACCGGGGTCAGCCCCAGCATTTT. It encodes CASSQDRGQPQHF.

This clonotype was counted many times. V is TRBV6-1 and J is TRBJ2-7; D call uncertain. Trimming pared 1 base from V and 7 bases from J, leaving 8 bases between. CDR1 and CDR2 (germline): MNHNS, SASEGT. This CDR3 has 12 residues. The chain's CDR3 is CASSEGWQEQYF. CDR3 coding DNA: TGTGCCAGCAGTGAAGGCTGGCAAGAGCAGTACTTC.

A few counts support this clonotype. This chain joins TRBV6-5 and TRBJ1-2; a possible D gene is TRBD1 (6 bases). Germline CDR1 is MNHEY and CDR2 is SVGAGI. V lost 5 bases, J lost 6 bases, and 13 bases lay in between. The CDR3 spans 13 residues. The chain's CDR3 is CASSEAAGDGYTF. CDR3 sequence (DNA): TGTGCCAGCAGTGAAGCGGCAGGGGATGGCTACACCTTC.

The V gene is TRBV13, the J gene TRBJ2-3; D is unresolved. V was pared by 3 bases and J by 0 bases, with 10 bases between. The CDR3 sequence is 15 residues long. The germline V gene encodes CDR1 PRHDT and CDR2 FYEKMQ (reference sequence). CDR3 sequence (DNA): TGTGCCAGCAGCTTTTGGCCAGCGAGCACAGATACGCAGTATTTT. It encodes CASSFWPASTDTQYF.

This clonotype turned up a few times. The V gene is TRBV7-9, the J gene TRBJ1-5; D not certain. Germline V gene sequence: CDR1 SEHNR, CDR2 FQNEAQ (reference sequence). The ends were cut back, 3 bases at V and 0 bases at J, with 12 bases in the middle. CDR3 length: 16 amino acids. The CDR3 spells CASSFGDPDSNQPQHF. As DNA, the CDR3 is TGTGCCAGCAGCTTTGGAGACCCTGATAGCAATCAGCCCCAGCATTTT.

The chain carries TRBV15 and TRBJ1-1, with a weak D call TRBD1 (5 bases). Trimming took off 1 base at V and 6 bases at J, with 18 bases between the two ends. The germline gives CDR1 LNHNV, CDR2 YYDKDF (reference sequence). The CDR3 is 16 residues long. The CDR3 nucleotides read TGTGCCACCAGCAGAGCCTGGGGCATCGGGGACGCTGAAGCTTTCTTT. Encoded protein: CATSRAWGIGDAEAFF.

This clonotype was counted a few times. This rearrangement joins TRBV7-6 to TRBJ2-7; perhaps TRBD2 as D (7 bases). CDR3 length: 15 amino acids. Trimming took 3 bases from V and 2 from J, leaving 14 bases between them. The germline gives CDR1 SGHVS, CDR2 FNYEAQ. DNA for the CDR3: TGTGCCAGCAGCTTGGGGGGGGGGCAGGCCTACGAGCAGTACTTC. Translated, it gives CASSLGGGQAYEQYF.

This chain connects TRBV7-9 to TRBJ2-7; D may be TRBD1 or TRBD2 (5 bases each). CDR1 and CDR2 from the germline V gene are SEHNR and FQNEAQ (reference sequence). V dropped 1 base and J dropped 4 bases, with 11 bases sitting between them. This CDR3 region has 14 residues. CDR3 nucleotides: TGTGCCAGCAGCTTAGGAGTGGGGGTATACGAGCAGTACTTC. Translating it yields CASSLGVGVYEQYF.

The chain is built from TRBV6-5 and TRBJ1-5; a weak D match, TRBD1 (5 bases). There are 13 residues in the CDR3. Trimming pared 8 bases from V and 7 bases from J, leaving 15 bases between. CDR1 is MNHEY and CDR2 is SVGAGI in the germline V gene. CDR3 in DNA: TGTGCCAGCGTACGGGGGGGTAGGCAGCCCCAGCATTTT. Its protein is CASVRGGRQPQHF.

This clonotype has more than one count but fewer than ten. The V and J genes are TRBV7-9 and TRBJ2-5; D is unclear. The V gene's germline CDR1 is SEHNR and CDR2 FQNEAQ (reference sequence). With 2 bases removed from V and 4 bases from J, the gap between germline ends came to 5 bases. CDR3 size: 12 residues. The CDR3 coding sequence is TGTGCCAGCAGCTTATCGTCAGAGACCCAGTACTTC. It translates to CASSLSSETQYF.

This clonotype has only a few counts. The chain links TRBV5-4 to TRBJ1-5; D unresolved. The CDR3 consists of 12 residues. The germline V and J ends were trimmed by 0 bases and 4 bases, with 2 bases remaining between them. Germline V gene lookup returns CDR1 SGHNT and CDR2 YYREEE (reference sequence). The CDR3 nucleotides read TGTGCCAGCAGCTTGGATAATCAGCCCCAGCATTTT. Translated, it gives CASSLDNQPQHF.

This clonotype came up a few times. This rearrangement joins TRBV6-5 to TRBJ1-2; tentatively, D is TRBD1 (6 bases). CDR1 is MNHEY, CDR2 SVGAGI, per germline. Trimming pared 7 bases from V and 8 bases from J, leaving 14 bases between. The CDR3 runs to 12 residues. CDR3 nucleotide sequence: TGTGCCAGCACAGGGGACGCTGGCGGCTACACCTTC. Translating gives CASTGDAGGYTF.

This clonotype showed up just a few times. The chain links TRBV25-1 to TRBJ2-3, with no clear D. Germline V lookup: CDR1 MGHDK, CDR2 SYGVNS. The germline V and J ends were trimmed by 6 bases and 4 bases, with 17 bases remaining between them. CDR3 length: 15 amino acids. CDR3 nucleotide sequence: TGTGCCAGCAGCGACATAGGAGAGGCGGCAGATACGCAGTATTTT. This codes for CASSDIGEAADTQYF.

The CDR3: CSARQASGNTIYF. The CDR3 DNA sequence: TGCAGTGCTCGACAGGCCTCTGGAAACACCATATATTTT. This rearrangement joins TRBV20-1 to TRBJ1-3; tentative D call: TRBD1 (6 bases). The CDR3 spans 13 residues. CDR1 is DFQATT, CDR2 SNEGSKA, per germline (reference sequence). The germline V and J ends were trimmed by 5 bases and 0 bases, with 8 bases remaining between them.

The chain couples TRBV6-6 to TRBJ2-5; D perhaps matches TRBD2 (5 bases). Germline values: CDR1 MNHNY, CDR2 SVGAGI (reference sequence). CDR3 length equals 13 residues. Trimming left V 6 bases short and J 5 bases short, with 13 bases between. The CDR3 DNA sequence: TGTGCCAGCAGGTTGGACTTGGGCGAGACCCAGTACTTC. Residues: CASRLDLGETQYF.